The 6 T cell receptor beta chains in this list originate from one sample, sequenced in a study of blood T cell repertoires in COVID-19. Measured with immunoSEQ multiplex PCR; TCRdb has only the in-frame clones, and not every one. The sample lists under 200,000 clones; about 84% were seen once. What was sequenced was peripheral blood. The receptors come from a woman in her 30s with acute or convalescent COVID-19.

This chain uses TRBV5-1 with TRBJ1-6; 9 bases map to TRBD1. Looked up from germline, CDR1 is SGHRS and CDR2 is YFSETQ. This CDR3 spans 17 amino acids. J gave up 3 bases and V 4 bases, and 8 bases lay outside the gene matches. This chain's CDR3 is CASSSRQGGDYNSPLHF. The CDR3 DNA follows: TGCGCCAGCAGCAGCCGACAGGGGGGGGACTATAATTCACCCCTCCACTTT. Full variable domain (outside the CDR3, taken from reference TRBV5-1 and TRBJ1-6): KAGVTQTPRYLIKTRGQQVTLSCSPISGHRSVSWYQQTPGQGLQFLFEYFSETQRNKGNFPGRFSGRQFSNSRSEMNVSTLELGDSALYLCASSSRQGGDYNSPLHFGNGTRLTVT.

This clone was picked up one time. The gene calls are TRBV5-1 and TRBJ2-3; D gene uncertain. CDR1 SGHRS and CDR2 YFSETQ come from the germline V gene. The CDR3 spans 15 residues. The V and J ends lost 4 bases and 0 bases respectively, with 12 bases between them. This CDR3 is CASSLVGSSTDTQYF. In nucleotides, the CDR3 is TGCGCCAGCAGCCTGGTGGGCAGTAGCACAGATACGCAGTATTTT.

This chain links TRBV10-1 with TRBJ1-1; a weak D match, TRBD1 (6 bases). Germline CDR1 and CDR2: WNHNN and SYGVQD (reference sequence). Trimming took 6 bases from V and 4 from J, leaving 12 bases between them. The CDR3 totals 13 residues. In nucleotides, the CDR3 is TGCGCCAGCAGCACAGGGCATGTCACTGAAGCTTTCTTT. Its protein is CASSTGHVTEAFF.

The chain recombines TRBV27 with TRBJ2-7, with D unresolved. Trimming removed 3 bases from V and 4 bases from J, with 10 bases in between. The CDR3 contains 13 residues. Germline V gives CDR1 MNHEY, CDR2 SMNVEV (reference sequence). CDR3 coding DNA: TGTGCCAGCAGTTTGCACTCCTCATACGAGCAGTACTTC. Its translation: CASSLHSSYEQYF.

The chain has TRBV18 and TRBJ1-1; D is ambiguous. Germline V gives CDR1 KGHSH, CDR2 LQKENI. V dropped 0 bases and J dropped 4 bases, with 6 bases sitting between them. The CDR3 runs 13 residues. CDR3 sequence reads: CASSPPGATEAFF. The DNA for the CDR3 is TGTGCCAGCTCACCACCGGGCGCCACTGAAGCTTTCTTT.

The chain is built from TRBV7-7 and TRBJ2-7; the D gene is possibly TRBD1 (6 bases). Germline CDR1 SSHAT, CDR2 FNYEAQ (reference sequence). Trimming removed 2 bases from V and 2 bases from J, with 13 bases in between. This CDR3 spans 15 amino acids. CDR3 amino acids: CASSLSSGVAYEQYF. In DNA form, the CDR3 reads TGTGCCAGCAGCTTAAGTTCAGGGGTGGCCTACGAGCAGTACTTC.